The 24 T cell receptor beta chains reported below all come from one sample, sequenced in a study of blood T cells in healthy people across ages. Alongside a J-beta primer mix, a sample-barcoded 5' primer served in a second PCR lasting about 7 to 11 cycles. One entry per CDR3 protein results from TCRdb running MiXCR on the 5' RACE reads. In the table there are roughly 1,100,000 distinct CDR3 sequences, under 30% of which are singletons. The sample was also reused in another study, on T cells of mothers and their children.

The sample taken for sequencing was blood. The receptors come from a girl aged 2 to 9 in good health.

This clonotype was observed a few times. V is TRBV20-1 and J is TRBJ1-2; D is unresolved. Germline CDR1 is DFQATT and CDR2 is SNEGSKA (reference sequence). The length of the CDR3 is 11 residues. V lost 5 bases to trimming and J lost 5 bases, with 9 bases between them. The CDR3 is CSARELYGYTF. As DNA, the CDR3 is TGCAGTGCTCGGGAGCTTTATGGCTACACCTTC.

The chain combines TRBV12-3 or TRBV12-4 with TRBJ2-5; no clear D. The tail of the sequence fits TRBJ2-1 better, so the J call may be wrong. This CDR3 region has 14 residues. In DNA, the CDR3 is TGTGCCAGCAGTTTATCCCCGGGTTACAATGAGCAGTTCTTC. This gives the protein CASSLSPGYNEQFF.

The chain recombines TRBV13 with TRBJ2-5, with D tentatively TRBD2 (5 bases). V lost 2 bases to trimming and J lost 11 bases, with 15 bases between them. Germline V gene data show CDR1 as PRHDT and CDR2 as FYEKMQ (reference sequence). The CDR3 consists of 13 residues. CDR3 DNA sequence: TGTGCCAGCAGCTTATATAGGTTCGGGGAGCAGTACTTC. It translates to CASSLYRFGEQYF.

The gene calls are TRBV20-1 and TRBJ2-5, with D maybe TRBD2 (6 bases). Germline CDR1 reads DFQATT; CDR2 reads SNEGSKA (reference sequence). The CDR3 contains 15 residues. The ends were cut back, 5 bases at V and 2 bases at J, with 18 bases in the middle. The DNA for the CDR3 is TGCAGTGCTTCCCTCGGGGCGGGGCTACAAGAGACCCAGTACTTC. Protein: CSASLGAGLQETQYF.

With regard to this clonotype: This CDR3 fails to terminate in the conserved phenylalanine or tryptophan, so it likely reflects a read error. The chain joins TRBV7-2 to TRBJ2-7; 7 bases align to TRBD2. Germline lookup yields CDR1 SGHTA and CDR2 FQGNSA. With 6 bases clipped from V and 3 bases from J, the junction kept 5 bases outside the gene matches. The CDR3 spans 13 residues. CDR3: CASRDTSDYEQYL. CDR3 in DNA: TGTGCCAGCAGGGATACTAGCGACTACGAGCAGTACCTC.

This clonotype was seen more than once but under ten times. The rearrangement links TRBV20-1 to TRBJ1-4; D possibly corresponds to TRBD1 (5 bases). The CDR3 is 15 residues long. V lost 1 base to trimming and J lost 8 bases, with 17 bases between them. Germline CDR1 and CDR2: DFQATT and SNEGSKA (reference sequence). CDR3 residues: CSARGLGELREKLFF. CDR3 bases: TGCAGTGCTAGAGGACTGGGGGAACTTCGCGAAAAACTGTTTTTT.

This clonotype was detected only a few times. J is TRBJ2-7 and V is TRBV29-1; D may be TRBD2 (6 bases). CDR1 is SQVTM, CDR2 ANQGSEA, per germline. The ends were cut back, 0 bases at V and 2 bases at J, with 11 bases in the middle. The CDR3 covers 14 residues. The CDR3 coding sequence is TGCAGCGTTGAAGAAGGGACGGGGGCCTACGAGCAGTACTTC. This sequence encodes CSVEEGTGAYEQYF.

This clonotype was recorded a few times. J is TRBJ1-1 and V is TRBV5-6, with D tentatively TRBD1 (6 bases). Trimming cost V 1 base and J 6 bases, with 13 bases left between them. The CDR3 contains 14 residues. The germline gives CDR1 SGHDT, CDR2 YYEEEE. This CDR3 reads CASSLMGARPEAFF. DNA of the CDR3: TGTGCCAGCAGCTTGATGGGGGCGCGCCCTGAAGCTTTCTTT.

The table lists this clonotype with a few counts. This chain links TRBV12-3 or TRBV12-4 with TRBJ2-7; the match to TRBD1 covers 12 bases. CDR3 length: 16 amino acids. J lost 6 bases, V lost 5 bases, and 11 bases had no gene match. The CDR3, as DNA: TGTGCCAGCAGTCACAATTCCGGGACAGGGGGCTGCGAGCAGTACTTC. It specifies CASSHNSGTGGCEQYF.

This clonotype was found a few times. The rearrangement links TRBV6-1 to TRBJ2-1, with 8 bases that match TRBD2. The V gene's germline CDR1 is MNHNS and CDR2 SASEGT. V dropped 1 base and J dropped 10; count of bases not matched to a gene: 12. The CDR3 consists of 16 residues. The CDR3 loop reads CASSEELAVGQKEQFF. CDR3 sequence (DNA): TGTGCCAGCAGTGAAGAACTAGCGGTAGGGCAGAAGGAGCAGTTCTTC.

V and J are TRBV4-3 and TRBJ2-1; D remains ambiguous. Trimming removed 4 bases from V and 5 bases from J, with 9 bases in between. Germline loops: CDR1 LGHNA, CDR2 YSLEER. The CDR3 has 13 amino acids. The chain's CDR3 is CASSPTLDNEQFF. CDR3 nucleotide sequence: TGCGCCAGCAGCCCGACGTTGGACAATGAGCAGTTCTTC.

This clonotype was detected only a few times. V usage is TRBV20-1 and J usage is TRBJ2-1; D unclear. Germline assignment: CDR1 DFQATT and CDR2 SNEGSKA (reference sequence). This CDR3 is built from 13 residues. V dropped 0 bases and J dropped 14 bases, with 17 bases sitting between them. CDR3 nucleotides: TGCAGTGCTAGAGATGCGGTGGCTCCTATAAAGTTCTTC. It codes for CSARDAVAPIKFF.

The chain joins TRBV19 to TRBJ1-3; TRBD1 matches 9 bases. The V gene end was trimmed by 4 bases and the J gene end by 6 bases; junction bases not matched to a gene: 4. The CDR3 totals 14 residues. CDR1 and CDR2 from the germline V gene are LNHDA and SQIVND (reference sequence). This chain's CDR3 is CASSTGTGTNTIYF. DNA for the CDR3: TGTGCCAGTAGTACCGGGACAGGGACAAACACCATATATTTT.

The CDR3 DNA is TGTGCCAGCAGTTTTGAGGAGGGGCGCAATCAGCCCCAGCATTTT. Translating it yields CASSFEEGRNQPQHF. The chain carries TRBV12-3 or TRBV12-4 and TRBJ1-5; the D gene is possibly TRBD1 (5 bases). The CDR3 runs to 15 residues. Trimming took off 3 bases at V and 2 bases at J, with 11 bases between the two ends.

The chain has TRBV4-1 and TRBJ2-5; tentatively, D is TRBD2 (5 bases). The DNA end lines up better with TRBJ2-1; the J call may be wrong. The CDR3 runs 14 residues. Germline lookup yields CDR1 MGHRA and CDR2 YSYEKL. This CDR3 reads CASSQYVRGSEQFF. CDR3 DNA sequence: TGCGCCAGCAGCCAATATGTGCGTGGGAGCGAGCAGTTCTTC.

DNA for the CDR3: TGTGCCAGCACCTCAATAAGGAACATTGCGTACGAGCAGTACTTC. It yields the protein CASTSIRNIAYEQYF. The chain couples TRBV7-9 to TRBJ2-7, with unresolved D. The germline gives CDR1 SEHNR, CDR2 FQNEAQ (reference sequence). V lost 7 bases and J lost 4, with 20 bases in between. The CDR3 is 15 residues long. The full variable domain, with the rest looked up from reference TRBV7-9 and TRBJ2-7, is DTGVSQNPRHKITKRGQNVTFRCDPISEHNRLYWYRQTLGQGPEFLTYFQNEAQLEKSRLLSDRFSAERPKGSFSTLEIQRTEQGDSAMYLCASTSIRNIAYEQYFGPGTRLTVT.

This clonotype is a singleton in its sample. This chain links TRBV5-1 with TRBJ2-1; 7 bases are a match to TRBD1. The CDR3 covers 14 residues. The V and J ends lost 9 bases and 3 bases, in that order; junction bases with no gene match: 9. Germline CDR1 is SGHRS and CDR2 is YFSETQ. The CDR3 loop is CATKRDRDYNEQFF. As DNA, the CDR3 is TGCGCCACCAAACGAGACAGGGACTACAATGAGCAGTTCTTC.

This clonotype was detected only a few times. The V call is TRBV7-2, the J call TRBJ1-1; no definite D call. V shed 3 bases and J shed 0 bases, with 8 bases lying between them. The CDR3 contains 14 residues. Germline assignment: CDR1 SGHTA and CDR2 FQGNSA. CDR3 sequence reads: CASSLGPMNTEAFF. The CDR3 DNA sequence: TGTGCCAGCAGCTTGGGCCCTATGAACACTGAAGCTTTCTTT.

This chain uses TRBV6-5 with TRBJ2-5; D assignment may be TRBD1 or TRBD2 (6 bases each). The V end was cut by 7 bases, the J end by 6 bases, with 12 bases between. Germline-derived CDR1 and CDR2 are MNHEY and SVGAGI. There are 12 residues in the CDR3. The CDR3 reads CASTGGGQTQYF. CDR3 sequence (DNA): TGTGCCAGCACCGGGGGCGGGCAGACCCAGTACTTC.

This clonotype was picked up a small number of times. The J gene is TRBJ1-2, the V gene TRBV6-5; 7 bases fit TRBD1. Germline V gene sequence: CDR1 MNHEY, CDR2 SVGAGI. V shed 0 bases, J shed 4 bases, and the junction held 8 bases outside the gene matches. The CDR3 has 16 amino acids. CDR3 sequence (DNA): TGTGCCAGCAGTTACTCCGGGGACAGTCTAGGCTATGGCTACACCTTC. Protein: CASSYSGDSLGYGYTF.

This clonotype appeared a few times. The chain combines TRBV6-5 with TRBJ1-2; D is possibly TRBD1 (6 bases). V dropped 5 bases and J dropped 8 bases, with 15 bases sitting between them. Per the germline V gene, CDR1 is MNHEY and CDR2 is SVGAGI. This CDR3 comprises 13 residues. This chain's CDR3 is CASSVSGDGGYTF. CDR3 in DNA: TGTGCCAGCAGTGTCTCAGGGGACGGAGGCTACACCTTC.

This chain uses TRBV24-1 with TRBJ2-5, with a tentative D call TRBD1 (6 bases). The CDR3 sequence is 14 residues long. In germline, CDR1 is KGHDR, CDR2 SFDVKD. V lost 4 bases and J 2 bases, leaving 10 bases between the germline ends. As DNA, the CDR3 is TGTGCCACCAGTGACCGGGACATTCAAGAGACCCAGTACTTC. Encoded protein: CATSDRDIQETQYF.

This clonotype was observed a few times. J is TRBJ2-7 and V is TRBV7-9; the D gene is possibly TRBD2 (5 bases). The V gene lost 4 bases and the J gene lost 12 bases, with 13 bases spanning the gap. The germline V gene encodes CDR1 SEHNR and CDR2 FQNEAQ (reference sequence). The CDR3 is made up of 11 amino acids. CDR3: CASSSFSESYF. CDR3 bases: TGTGCCAGCAGCTCGTTTAGCGAATCGTACTTC.

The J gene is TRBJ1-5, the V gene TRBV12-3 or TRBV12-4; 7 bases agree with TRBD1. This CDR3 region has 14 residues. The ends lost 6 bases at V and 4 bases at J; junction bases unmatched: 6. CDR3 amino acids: CASRKDRHNQPQHF. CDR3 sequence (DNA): TGTGCCAGCAGAAAGGACAGGCATAATCAGCCCCAGCATTTT.